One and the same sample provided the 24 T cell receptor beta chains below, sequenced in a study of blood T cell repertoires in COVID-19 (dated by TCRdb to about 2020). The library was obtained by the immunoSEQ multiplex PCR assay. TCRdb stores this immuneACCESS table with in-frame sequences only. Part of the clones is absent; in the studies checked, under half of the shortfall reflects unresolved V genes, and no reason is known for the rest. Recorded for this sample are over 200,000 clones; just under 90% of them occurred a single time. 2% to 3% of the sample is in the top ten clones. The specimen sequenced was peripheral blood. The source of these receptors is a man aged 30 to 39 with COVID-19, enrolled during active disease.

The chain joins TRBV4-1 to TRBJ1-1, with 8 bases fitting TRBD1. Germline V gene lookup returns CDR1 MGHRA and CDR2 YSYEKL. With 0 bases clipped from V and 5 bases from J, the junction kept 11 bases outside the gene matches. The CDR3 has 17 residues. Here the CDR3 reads CASSQDRRGRGLTEAFF. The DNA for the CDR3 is TGCGCCAGCAGCCAAGATCGCCGGGGCAGGGGGCTTACTGAAGCTTTCTTT.

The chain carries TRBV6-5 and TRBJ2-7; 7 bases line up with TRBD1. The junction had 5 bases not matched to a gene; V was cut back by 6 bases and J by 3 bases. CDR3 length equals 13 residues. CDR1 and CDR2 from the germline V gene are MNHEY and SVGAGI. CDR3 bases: TGTGCCAGCAGACCGGGACAGTTCTACGAGCAGTACTTC. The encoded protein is CASRPGQFYEQYF.

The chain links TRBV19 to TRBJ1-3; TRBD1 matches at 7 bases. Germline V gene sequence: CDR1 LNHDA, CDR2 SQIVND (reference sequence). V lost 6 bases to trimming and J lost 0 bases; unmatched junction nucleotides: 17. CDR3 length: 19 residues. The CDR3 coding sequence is TGTGCCAGTAGCAAACCGCCGGGACAGCCGTTTTCCTCTGGAAACACCATATATTTT. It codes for CASSKPPGQPFSSGNTIYF.

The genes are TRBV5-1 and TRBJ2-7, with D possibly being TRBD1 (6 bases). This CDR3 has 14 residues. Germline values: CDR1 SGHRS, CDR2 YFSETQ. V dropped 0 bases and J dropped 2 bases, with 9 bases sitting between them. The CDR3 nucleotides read TGCGCCAGCAGCTTGGGACAGGCGCCCTACGAGCAGTACTTC. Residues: CASSLGQAPYEQYF.

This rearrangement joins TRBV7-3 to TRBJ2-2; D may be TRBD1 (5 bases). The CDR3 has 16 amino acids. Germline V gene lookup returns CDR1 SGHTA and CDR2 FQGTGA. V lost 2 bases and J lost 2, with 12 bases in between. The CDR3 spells CASSLGSTGNTGELFF. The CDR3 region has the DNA TGTGCCAGCAGCTTAGGGTCTACAGGCAACACCGGGGAGCTGTTTTTT.

The CDR3 region has the DNA TGTGCCAGCAGTTACCGGACAGACTCCTACGAGCAGTACTTC. This translates into CASSYRTDSYEQYF. V gene TRBV6-5 combines with J gene TRBJ2-7, with a weak D call TRBD1 (6 bases). V lost 2 bases to trimming and J lost 0 bases, with 8 bases between them. CDR1 MNHEY and CDR2 SVGAGI come from the germline V gene. This CDR3 is built from 14 residues.

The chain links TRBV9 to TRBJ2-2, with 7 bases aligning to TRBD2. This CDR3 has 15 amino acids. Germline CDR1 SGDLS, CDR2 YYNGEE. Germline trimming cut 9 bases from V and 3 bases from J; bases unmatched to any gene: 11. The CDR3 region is CATSQLAAHTGELFF. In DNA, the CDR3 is TGTGCCACCTCGCAGCTAGCGGCCCACACCGGGGAGCTGTTTTTT.

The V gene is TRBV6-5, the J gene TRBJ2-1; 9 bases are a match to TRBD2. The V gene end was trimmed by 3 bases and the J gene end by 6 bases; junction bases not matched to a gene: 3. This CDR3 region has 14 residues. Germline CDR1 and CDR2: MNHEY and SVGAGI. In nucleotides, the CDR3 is TGTGCCAGCAGTTATGGCGGGGGGGGCAATGAGCAGTTCTTC. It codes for CASSYGGGGNEQFF.

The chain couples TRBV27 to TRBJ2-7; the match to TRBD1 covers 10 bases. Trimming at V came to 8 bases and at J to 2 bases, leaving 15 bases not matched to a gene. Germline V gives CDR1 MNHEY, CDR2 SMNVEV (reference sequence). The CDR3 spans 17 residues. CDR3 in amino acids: CASRRRPGTGVPYEQYF. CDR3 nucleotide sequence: TGTGCCAGCCGTCGACGTCCTGGGACAGGGGTCCCCTACGAGCAGTACTTC.

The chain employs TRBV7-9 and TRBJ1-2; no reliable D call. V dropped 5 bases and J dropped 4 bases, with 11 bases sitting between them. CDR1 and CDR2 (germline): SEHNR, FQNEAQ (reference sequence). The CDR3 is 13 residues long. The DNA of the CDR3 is TGTGCCAGCAGCCACCCGACGGGCTATGGCTACACCTTC. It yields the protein CASSHPTGYGYTF.

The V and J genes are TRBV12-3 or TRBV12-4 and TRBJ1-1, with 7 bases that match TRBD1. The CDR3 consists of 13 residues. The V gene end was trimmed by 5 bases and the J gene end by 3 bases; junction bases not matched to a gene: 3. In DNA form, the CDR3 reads TGTGCCAGCAGTCGCACAGGGGACACTGAAGCTTTCTTT. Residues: CASSRTGDTEAFF.

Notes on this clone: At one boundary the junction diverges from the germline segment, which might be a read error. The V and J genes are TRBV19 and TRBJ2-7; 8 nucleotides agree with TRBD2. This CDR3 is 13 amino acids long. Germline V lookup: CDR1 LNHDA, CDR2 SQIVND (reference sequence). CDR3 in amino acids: CASSPGLEPPLHF. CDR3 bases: TGTGCCAGTAGTCCGGGACTAGAACCCCCACTACACTTC. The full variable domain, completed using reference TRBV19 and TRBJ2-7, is DGGITQSPKYLFRKEGQNVTLSCEQNLNHDAMYWYRQDPGQGLRLIYYSQIVNDFQKGDIAEGYSVSREKKESFPLTVTSAQKNPTAFYLCASSPGLEPPLHFGPGTRLTVT.

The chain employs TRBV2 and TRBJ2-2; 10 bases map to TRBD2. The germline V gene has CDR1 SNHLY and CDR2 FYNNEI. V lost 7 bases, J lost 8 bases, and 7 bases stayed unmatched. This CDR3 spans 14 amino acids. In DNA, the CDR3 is TGTGCCAGCAAGGGTAGCGGGGGGTCTGGGGAGCTGTTTTTT. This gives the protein CASKGSGGSGELFF. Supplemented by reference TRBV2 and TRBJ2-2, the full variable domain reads EPEVTQTPSHQVTQMGQEVILRCVPISNHLYFYWYRQILGQKVEFLVSFYNNEISEKSEIFDDQFSVERPDGSNFTLKIRSTKLEDSAMYFCASKGSGGSGELFFGEGSRLTVL.

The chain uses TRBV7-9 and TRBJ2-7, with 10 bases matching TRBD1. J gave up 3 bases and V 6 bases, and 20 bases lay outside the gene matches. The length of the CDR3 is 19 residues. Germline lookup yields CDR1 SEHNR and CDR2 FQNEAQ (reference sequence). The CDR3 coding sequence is TGTGCCAGCAGTTCTACCGGGACAGGGGTAGGAGCGAGGATCTACGAGCAGTACTTC. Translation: CASSSTGTGVGARIYEQYF.

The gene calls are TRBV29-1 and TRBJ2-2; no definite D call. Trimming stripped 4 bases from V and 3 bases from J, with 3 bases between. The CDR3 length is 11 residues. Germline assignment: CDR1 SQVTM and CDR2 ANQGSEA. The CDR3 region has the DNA TGCAGCGTTGGCGACACCGGGGAGCTGTTTTTT. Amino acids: CSVGDTGELFF.

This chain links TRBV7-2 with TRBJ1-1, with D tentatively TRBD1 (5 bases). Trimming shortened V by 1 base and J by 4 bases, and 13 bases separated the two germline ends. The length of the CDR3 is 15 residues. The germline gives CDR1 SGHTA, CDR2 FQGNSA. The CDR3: CASSLVPGVGTEAFF. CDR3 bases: TGTGCCAGCAGCTTAGTTCCGGGGGTGGGCACTGAAGCTTTCTTT. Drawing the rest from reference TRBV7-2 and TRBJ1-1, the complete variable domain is GAGVSQSPSNKVTEKGKDVELRCDPISGHTALYWYRQSLGQGLEFLIYFQGNSAPDKSGLPSDRFSAERTGGSVSTLTIQRTQQEDSAVYLCASSLVPGVGTEAFFGQGTRLTVV.

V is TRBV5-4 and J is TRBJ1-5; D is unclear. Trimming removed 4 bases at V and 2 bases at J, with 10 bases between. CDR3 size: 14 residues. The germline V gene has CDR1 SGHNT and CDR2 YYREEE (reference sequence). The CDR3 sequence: CASSVGPGNQPQHF. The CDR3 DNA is TGTGCCAGCAGCGTTGGGCCGGGCAATCAGCCCCAGCATTTT.

This CDR3 is CASSQSDRGTDTQYF. In nucleotides, the CDR3 is TGTGCCAGCAGCCAGTCGGACAGGGGTACAGATACGCAGTATTTT. The chain is built from TRBV3-1 (or the pseudogene TRBV3-2) and TRBJ2-3, with TRBD1 identical over 9 bases. The CDR3 totals 15 residues. With 3 bases clipped from V and 3 bases from J, the junction kept 4 bases outside the gene matches. Germline CDR1 LGHDT, CDR2 YNNKEL (reference sequence).

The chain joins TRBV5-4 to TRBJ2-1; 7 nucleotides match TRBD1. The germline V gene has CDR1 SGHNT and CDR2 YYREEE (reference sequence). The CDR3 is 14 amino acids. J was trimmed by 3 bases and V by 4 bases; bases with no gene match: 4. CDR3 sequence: CASSPRTGYNEQFF. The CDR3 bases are TGTGCCAGCAGCCCGAGGACAGGCTACAATGAGCAGTTCTTC. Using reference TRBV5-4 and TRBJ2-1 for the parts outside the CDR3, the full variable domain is ETGVTQSPTHLIKTRGQQVTLRCSSQSGHNTVSWYQQALGQGPQFIFQYYREEENGRGNFPPRFSGLQFPNYSSELNVNALELDDSALYLCASSPRTGYNEQFFGPGTRLTVL.

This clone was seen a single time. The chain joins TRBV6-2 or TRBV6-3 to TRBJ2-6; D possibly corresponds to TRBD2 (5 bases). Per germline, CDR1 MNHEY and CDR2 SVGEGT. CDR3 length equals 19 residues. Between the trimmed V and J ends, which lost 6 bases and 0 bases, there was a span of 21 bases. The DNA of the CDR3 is TGTGCCAGCAGCCCTAGAGGTCTCAGCGGAGGCTCTGGGGCCAACGTCCTGACTTTC. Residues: CASSPRGLSGGSGANVLTF.

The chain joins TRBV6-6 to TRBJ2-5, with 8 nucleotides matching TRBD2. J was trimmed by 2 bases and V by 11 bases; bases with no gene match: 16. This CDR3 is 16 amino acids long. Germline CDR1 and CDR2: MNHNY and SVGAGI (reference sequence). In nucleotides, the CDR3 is TGTGCCGCCCGGGAGGGGGGGGCCCAAAATCAAGAGACCCAGTACTTC. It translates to CAAREGGAQNQETQYF.

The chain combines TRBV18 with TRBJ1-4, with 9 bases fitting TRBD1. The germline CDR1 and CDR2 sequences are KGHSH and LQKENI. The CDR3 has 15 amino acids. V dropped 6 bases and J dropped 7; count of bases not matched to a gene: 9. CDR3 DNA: TGTGCCAGCTCCCCTTCTGGACAGGGGCGTGAAAAACTGTTTTTT. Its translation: CASSPSGQGREKLFF.

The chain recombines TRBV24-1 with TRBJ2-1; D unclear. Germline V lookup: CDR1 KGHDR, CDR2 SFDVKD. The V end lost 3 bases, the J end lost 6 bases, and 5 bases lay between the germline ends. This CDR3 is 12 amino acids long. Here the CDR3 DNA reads TGTGCCACCAGTGATCTAGTCAATGAGCAGTTCTTC. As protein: CATSDLVNEQFF.

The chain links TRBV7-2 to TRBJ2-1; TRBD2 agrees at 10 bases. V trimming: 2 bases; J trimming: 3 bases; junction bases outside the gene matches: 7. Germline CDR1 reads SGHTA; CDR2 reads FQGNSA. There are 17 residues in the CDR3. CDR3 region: CASSLWATSGDYNEQFF. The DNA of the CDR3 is TGTGCCAGCAGCTTATGGGCAACTAGCGGGGACTACAATGAGCAGTTCTTC.